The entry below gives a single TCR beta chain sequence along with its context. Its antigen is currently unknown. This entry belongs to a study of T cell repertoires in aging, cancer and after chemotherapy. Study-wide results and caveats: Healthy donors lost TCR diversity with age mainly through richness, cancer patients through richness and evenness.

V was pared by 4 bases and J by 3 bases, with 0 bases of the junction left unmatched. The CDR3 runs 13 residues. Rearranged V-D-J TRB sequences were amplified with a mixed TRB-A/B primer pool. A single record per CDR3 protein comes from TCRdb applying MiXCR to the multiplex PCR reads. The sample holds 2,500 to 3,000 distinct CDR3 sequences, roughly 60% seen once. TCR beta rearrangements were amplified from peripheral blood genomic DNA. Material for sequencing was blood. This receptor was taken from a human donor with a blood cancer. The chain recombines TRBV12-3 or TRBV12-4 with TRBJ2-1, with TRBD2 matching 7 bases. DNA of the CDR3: TGTGCCAGCAGTTGGGAGGGCTACAATGAGCAGTTCTTC. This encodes CASSWEGYNEQFF.